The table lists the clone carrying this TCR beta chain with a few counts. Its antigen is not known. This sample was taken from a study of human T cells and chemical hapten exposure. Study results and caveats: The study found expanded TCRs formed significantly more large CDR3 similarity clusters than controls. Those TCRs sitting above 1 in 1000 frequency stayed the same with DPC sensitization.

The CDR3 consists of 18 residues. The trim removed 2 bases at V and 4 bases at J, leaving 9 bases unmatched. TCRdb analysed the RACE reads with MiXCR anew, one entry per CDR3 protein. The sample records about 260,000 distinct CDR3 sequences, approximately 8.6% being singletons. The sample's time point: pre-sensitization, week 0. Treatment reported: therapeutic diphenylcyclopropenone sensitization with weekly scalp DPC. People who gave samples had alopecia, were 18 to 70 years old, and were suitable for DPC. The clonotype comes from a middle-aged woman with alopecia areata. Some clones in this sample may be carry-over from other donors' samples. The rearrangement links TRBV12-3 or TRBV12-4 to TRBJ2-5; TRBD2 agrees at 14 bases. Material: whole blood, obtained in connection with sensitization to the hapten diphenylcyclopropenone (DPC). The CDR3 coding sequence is TGTGCCAGCAGTTTAAGTATGGGGGGACTAGCGGGAGTAGAGACCCAGTACTTC. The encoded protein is CASSLSMGGLAGVETQYF.